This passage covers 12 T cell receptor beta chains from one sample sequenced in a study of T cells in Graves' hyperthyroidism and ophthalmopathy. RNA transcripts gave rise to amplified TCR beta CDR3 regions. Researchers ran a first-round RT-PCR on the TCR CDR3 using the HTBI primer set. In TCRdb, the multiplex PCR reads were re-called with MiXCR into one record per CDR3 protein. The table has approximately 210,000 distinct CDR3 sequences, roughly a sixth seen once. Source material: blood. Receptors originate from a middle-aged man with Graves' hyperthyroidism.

The CDR3 bases are TGTGCCAGCAGTCCAGGGGGCACTAATGAAAAACTGTTTTTT. This codes for CASSPGGTNEKLFF. The genes are TRBV9 and TRBJ1-4; 8 bases line up with TRBD1. CDR3 length equals 14 residues. V trimming: 5 bases; J trimming: 2 bases; junction bases outside the gene matches: 2. The germline gives CDR1 SGDLS, CDR2 YYNGEE.

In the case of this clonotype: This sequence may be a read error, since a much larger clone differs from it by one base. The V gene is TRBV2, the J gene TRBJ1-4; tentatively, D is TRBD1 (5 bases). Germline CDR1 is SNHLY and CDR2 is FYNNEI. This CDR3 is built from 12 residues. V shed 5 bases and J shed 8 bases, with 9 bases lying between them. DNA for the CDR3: TGTGCCAGCAGTAAAGGGGTCGAAAAACTGTTTTTT. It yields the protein CASSKGVEKLFF.

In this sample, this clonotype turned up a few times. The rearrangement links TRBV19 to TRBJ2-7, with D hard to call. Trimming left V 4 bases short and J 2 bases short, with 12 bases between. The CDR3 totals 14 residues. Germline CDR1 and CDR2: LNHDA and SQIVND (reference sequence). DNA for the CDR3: TGTGCCAGTAGTACCCGGATGCAGCCCTACGAGCAGTACTTC. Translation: CASSTRMQPYEQYF.

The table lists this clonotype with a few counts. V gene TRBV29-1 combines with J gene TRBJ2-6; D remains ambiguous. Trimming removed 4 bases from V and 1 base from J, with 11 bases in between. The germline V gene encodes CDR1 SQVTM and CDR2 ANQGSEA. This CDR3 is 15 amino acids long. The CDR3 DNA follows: TGCAGCGTTGCCAACCTCGGATCTGGGGCCAACGTCCTGACTTTC. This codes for CSVANLGSGANVLTF.

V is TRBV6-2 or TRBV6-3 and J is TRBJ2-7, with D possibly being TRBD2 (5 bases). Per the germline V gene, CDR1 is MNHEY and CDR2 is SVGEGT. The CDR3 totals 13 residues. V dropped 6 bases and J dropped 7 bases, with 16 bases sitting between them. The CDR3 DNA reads TGTGCCAGCAGCCACCTTGAGGGCCAGGAGCAGTACTTC. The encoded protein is CASSHLEGQEQYF.

As DNA, the CDR3 is TGCAGCGTTGGGGAAGGGGGCTGGTACGAGCAGTACTTC. It codes for CSVGEGGWYEQYF. The chain joins TRBV29-1 to TRBJ2-7, with 7 bases lining up with TRBD1. Germline-derived CDR1 and CDR2 are SQVTM and ANQGSEA. V was pared by 4 bases and J by 4 bases, with 7 bases of the junction left unmatched. This CDR3 has 13 residues.

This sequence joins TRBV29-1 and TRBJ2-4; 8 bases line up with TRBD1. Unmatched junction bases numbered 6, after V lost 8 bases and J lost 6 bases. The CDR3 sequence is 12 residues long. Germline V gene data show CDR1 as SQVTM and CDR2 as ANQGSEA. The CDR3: CSTSGQGNIQYF. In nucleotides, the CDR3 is TGCAGCACAAGTGGACAGGGAAACATTCAGTACTTC.

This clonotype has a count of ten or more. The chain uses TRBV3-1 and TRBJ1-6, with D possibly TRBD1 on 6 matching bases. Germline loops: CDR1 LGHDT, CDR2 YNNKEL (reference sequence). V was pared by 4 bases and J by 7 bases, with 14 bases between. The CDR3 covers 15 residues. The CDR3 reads CASSPAGAENSPLHF. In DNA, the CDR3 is TGTGCCAGCAGCCCTGCAGGGGCAGAAAATTCACCCCTCCACTTT.

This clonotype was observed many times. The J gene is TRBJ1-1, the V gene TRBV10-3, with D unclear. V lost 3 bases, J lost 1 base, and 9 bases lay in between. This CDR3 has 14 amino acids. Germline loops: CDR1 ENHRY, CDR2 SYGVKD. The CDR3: CAISERYQNTEAFF. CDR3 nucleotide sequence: TGTGCCATCAGTGAACGATACCAGAACACTGAAGCTTTCTTT.

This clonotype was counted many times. The chain's CDR3 is CASIPSGRKETQYF. The CDR3 DNA is TGTGCCAGCATTCCTAGCGGGAGGAAAGAGACCCAGTACTTC. The chain joins TRBV6-4 to TRBJ2-5, with 11 bases matching TRBD2. The CDR3 covers 14 residues. Germline lookup yields CDR1 MRHNA and CDR2 SNTAGT. V shed 7 bases, J shed 3 bases, and the junction held 4 bases outside the gene matches.

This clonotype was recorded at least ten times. CDR3 DNA: TGTGCCACCAGTGATCGGTCGACAGGGACTTCCTACAATGAGCAGTTCTTC. Translation gives CATSDRSTGTSYNEQFF. The chain recombines TRBV24-1 with TRBJ2-1, with a tentative D call TRBD1 (7 bases). With 3 bases removed from V and 1 base from J, the gap between germline ends came to 15 bases. The CDR3 contains 17 residues. The V gene's germline CDR1 is KGHDR and CDR2 SFDVKD.

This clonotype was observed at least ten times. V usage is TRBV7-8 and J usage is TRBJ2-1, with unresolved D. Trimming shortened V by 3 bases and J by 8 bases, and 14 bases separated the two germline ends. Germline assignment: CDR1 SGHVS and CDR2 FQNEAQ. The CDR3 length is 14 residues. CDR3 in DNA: TGTGCCAGCAGCTTTGATCGACGGAAGGATGAGCAGTTCTTC. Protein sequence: CASSFDRRKDEQFF.